This T cell receptor (beta chain) was retrieved from a study of cytomegalovirus exposure and HLA in healthy donors. V lost 4 bases, J lost 4 bases, and 6 bases lay in between. The germline CDR1 and CDR2 sequences are SGHTA and FQGNSA. The CDR3 consists of 12 residues. Study-level results: One later analysis reportedly identified an Asian-associated ancestry cluster that showed fewer N-insertions than the approximately 700-donor mean. In vitro experiments confirmed that a few CMV-associated chains were specific for CMV antigens. In an earlier analysis, productive rearrangement rates for most beta V segments clustered near 87% or 30%. Associated with HLA alleles at 0.05 false discovery rate in a later analysis were approximately 17,000 TCR beta sequences.

Worth noting for this clone: Its specificity is not known.

This PCR relied on a set of 60 Vbeta primers and 13 Jbeta primers. Clones were sequenced by immunoSEQ multiplex PCR, and TCRdb holds only the in-frame ones, with some missing. The data hold about 140,000 clones, with less than 85% observed a single time. The V and J genes are TRBV7-2 and TRBJ2-3; D gene uncertain. Input material: PBMCs. This sequence originates from a man aged 40-55 years in good health and CMV-seronegative. The CDR3 is CASSSLADTQYF. Here the CDR3 DNA reads TGTGCCAGCAGCTCCCTAGCAGATACGCAGTATTTT.